This entry lists 10 T cell receptor beta chains sequenced from one sample in a study of blood T cell repertoires in COVID-19. Sequenced by immunoSEQ multiplex PCR; TCRdb stores in-frame clones only, minus some. This sample has 50,000 to 60,000 clones, with roughly 86% found just once. The sequenced sample consisted of peripheral blood. Receptor source: a man in his 60s with active COVID-19.

With respect to this clone: The identical CDR3 is also encoded by other nucleotide sequences in the sample. The chain carries TRBV5-1 and TRBJ1-6; weak D call: TRBD1 (6 bases). The CDR3 consists of 16 residues. Per the germline V gene, CDR1 is SGHRS and CDR2 is YFSETQ. V was clipped by 1 base and J by 0 bases, with 8 bases between them. The CDR3 reads CASSLRGGSYNSPLHF. The CDR3 bases are TGCGCCAGCAGCTTGAGGGGGGGCTCCTATAATTCACCCCTCCACTTT.

V and J are TRBV10-3 and TRBJ1-6; D is possibly TRBD1 (6 bases). V lost 4 bases, J lost 7 bases, and 8 bases lay in between. The CDR3 runs 13 residues. Germline assignment: CDR1 ENHRY and CDR2 SYGVKD. The CDR3: CAISGGPNSPLHF. The CDR3 DNA sequence: TGTGCCATCAGTGGGGGGCCCAATTCACCCCTCCACTTT.

This sequence joins TRBV6-2 or TRBV6-3 and TRBJ2-6, with 7 nucleotides matching TRBD1. The CDR3 runs to 16 residues. Germline CDR1 is MNHEY and CDR2 is SVGEGT. Unmatched junction bases numbered 6, after V lost 5 bases and J lost 2 bases. The CDR3 region is CASSPPDRAGANVLTF. The CDR3 DNA reads TGTGCCAGCAGTCCCCCCGACAGGGCTGGGGCCAACGTCCTGACTTTC.

Comments on this clone: The junction differs from germline at one of its ends, possibly a read error. CDR3 nucleotides: TGCGCCAGCAGCGGAGAGTGGACTAGCGAATACGGGCAGTACTTC. This sequence encodes CASSGEWTSEYGQYF. J is TRBJ2-7 and V is TRBV5-1; 9 nucleotides match TRBD2. The CDR3 totals 15 residues. CDR1 and CDR2 from the germline V gene are SGHRS and YFSETQ.

This chain joins TRBV29-1 and TRBJ1-1; tentatively, D is TRBD1 (5 bases). CDR3 length equals 13 residues. V lost 3 bases and J lost 3, with 11 bases in between. Germline V CDR1 and CDR2: SQVTM, ANQGSEA. The CDR3 loop reads CSVDGGGDTEAFF. CDR3 nucleotide sequence: TGCAGCGTTGACGGGGGGGGAGACACTGAAGCTTTCTTT.

This chain joins TRBV6-5 and TRBJ1-3, with TRBD1 as a possible D gene (5 bases). The CDR3 contains 15 residues. V shed 4 bases and J shed 2 bases, with 12 bases lying between them. The germline V gene encodes CDR1 MNHEY and CDR2 SVGAGI. CDR3 region: CASSFGGVAGNTIYF. DNA for the CDR3: TGTGCCAGCAGTTTTGGAGGGGTTGCTGGAAACACCATATATTTT.

The chain links TRBV27 to TRBJ1-1; 8 nucleotides align to TRBD1. The CDR3 covers 14 residues. Per the germline V gene, CDR1 is MNHEY and CDR2 is SMNVEV (reference sequence). Germline trimming cut 5 bases from V and 4 bases from J; bases unmatched to any gene: 6. The CDR3 loop is CASSPKTGGTEAFF. CDR3 DNA: TGTGCCAGCAGTCCAAAAACAGGGGGCACTGAAGCTTTCTTT.

The rearrangement uses TRBV7-9 and TRBJ2-7; 7 nucleotides align to TRBD2. Unmatched junction bases numbered 5, after V lost 5 bases and J lost 7 bases. Per the germline V gene, CDR1 is SEHNR and CDR2 is FQNEAQ (reference sequence). CDR3 size: 12 residues. This chain's CDR3 is CASSGRGGEQYF. The DNA for the CDR3 is TGTGCCAGCAGCGGGAGGGGAGGGGAGCAGTACTTC.

This chain links TRBV21-1 with TRBJ1-2. TRBV21-1 is termed a pseudogene. This CDR3 comprises 15 residues. The CDR3 reads CASSSAGISNYGYTF. CDR3 in DNA: TGTGCCAGCAGTTCGGCGGGGATTTCTAACTATGGCTACACCTTC.

The gene calls are TRBV3-1 (or the pseudogene TRBV3-2) and TRBJ2-1; 8 bases fit TRBD2. The junction had 8 bases not matched to a gene; V was cut back by 0 bases and J by 7 bases. Germline V CDR1 and CDR2: LGHDT, YNNKEL (reference sequence). The CDR3 covers 16 residues. The CDR3 DNA reads as TGTGCCAGCAGCCAAGACCTGGGGACTAGGACAAATGAGCAGTTCTTC. It codes for CASSQDLGTRTNEQFF.